The 8 T cell receptor beta chains presented below share a single source sample, sequenced in a study of control samples from healthy donors and cancer patients. Repertoires were generated with immunoSEQ multiplex PCR, while TCRdb's copy carries only in-frame clones and drops some. The table lists about 120,000 clones, 80% to 90% of them singletons. Material: PBMCs. The receptor source for this set is a woman aged 45-65 years with colorectal cancer.

The V and J genes are TRBV18 and TRBJ1-6; 7 bases align to TRBD1. After removal of 6 bases from V and 5 bases from J, the junction contained 13 bases not matched to a gene. CDR3 size: 17 residues. Germline CDR1 reads KGHSH; CDR2 reads LQKENI. The CDR3 sequence is CASSDRGAQGDNSPLHF. In DNA form, the CDR3 reads TGTGCCAGCTCCGACCGAGGGGCCCAGGGGGATAATTCACCCCTCCACTTT.

In DNA, the CDR3 is TGTGCCAGCAGTTCCCTCTCCCAGGACAGGGGGCCCCACGAGCAGTACTTC. Translated, it gives CASSSLSQDRGPHEQYF. The chain recombines TRBV27 with TRBJ2-7, with 11 bases lining up with TRBD1. This CDR3 comprises 17 residues. Germline lookup yields CDR1 MNHEY and CDR2 SMNVEV (reference sequence). V shed 4 bases and J 5 bases; nucleotides not matched to a gene: 13.

The V call is TRBV4-1, the J call TRBJ2-1; D perhaps matches TRBD2 (5 bases). V lost 0 bases to trimming and J lost 0 bases, with 15 bases between them. The CDR3 runs 18 residues. Germline V gives CDR1 MGHRA, CDR2 YSYEKL. The CDR3 nucleotides are TGCGCCAGCAGCCAAGACTGGCAGGACTCGAGCTCCTACAATGAGCAGTTCTTC. Encoded protein: CASSQDWQDSSSYNEQFF.

The chain links TRBV18 to TRBJ2-6; 8 bases agree with TRBD1. The V gene's germline CDR1 is KGHSH and CDR2 LQKENI. Unmatched junction bases numbered 6, after V lost 2 bases and J lost 0 bases. This CDR3 spans 18 amino acids. The CDR3 loop reads CASSPWGQESSGANVLTF. CDR3 bases: TGTGCCAGCTCACCATGGGGACAGGAGAGCTCTGGGGCCAACGTCCTGACTTTC.

The CDR3 region has the DNA TGTGCCAGCAGCTCTACGGGGGGGCAGTCAGATACGCAGTATTTT. Its translation is CASSSTGGQSDTQYF. This sequence joins TRBV4-2 and TRBJ2-3, with 8 bases that match TRBD2. Germline V CDR1 and CDR2: LGHNA, YNFKEQ. The CDR3 is 15 amino acids. Germline trimming cut 5 bases from V and 4 bases from J; bases unmatched to any gene: 8.

This clone was observed a single time. The chain employs TRBV7-9 and TRBJ2-1; maybe TRBD2 (5 bases). This CDR3 spans 12 amino acids. Trimming removed 5 bases from V and 10 bases from J, with 12 bases in between. Per the germline V gene, CDR1 is SEHNR and CDR2 is FQNEAQ (reference sequence). In DNA, the CDR3 is TGTGCCAGCAGCCTTCCCCCTAGCGAGCAGTTCTTC. The encoded protein is CASSLPPSEQFF.

The table lists this clone with a few counts. The genes are TRBV12-5 and TRBJ1-2; 7 positions agree with TRBD1. Germline assignment: CDR1 LGHNT and CDR2 FRNRAP. The CDR3 loop spans 13 amino acids. The CDR3, as DNA: TGTGCCTTCCAGACAGGGACTAACTATGGCTACACCTTC. Its translation: CAFQTGTNYGYTF.

This clone occurred a few times. This chain uses TRBV9 with TRBJ2-3; 7 bases are a match to TRBD2. From germline, CDR1 is SGDLS and CDR2 YYNGEE. The CDR3 loop spans 16 amino acids. With V trimmed by 4 bases and J by 1 base, 9 bases remained unmatched. CDR3 nucleotides: TGTGCCAGCAGCACCCGCCTCCGGGGGGGCACAGATACGCAGTATTTT. It translates to CASSTRLRGGTDTQYF.